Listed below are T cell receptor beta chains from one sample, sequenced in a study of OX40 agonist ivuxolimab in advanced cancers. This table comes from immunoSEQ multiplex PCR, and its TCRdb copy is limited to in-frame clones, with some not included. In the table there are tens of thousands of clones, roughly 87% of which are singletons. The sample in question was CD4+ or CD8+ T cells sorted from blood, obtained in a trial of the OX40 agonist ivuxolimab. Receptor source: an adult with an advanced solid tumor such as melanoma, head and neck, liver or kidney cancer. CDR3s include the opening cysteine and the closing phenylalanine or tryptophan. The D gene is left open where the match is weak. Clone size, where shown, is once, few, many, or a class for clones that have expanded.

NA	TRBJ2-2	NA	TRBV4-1	CASSPQDTGELFF	TGCGCCAGCAGCCCACAGGACACCGGGGAGCTGTTTTTT
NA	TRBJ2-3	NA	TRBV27	CASSWDSTDTQYF	TGTGCCAGCAGTTGGGACAGCACAGATACGCAGTATTTT
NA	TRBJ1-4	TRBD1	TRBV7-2	CASTQGERFEKLFF	TGTGCCAGCACACAGGGGGAGAGGTTTGAAAAACTGTTTTTT
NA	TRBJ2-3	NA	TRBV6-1	CASSATVVPDTQYF	TGTGCCAGCAGTGCAACGGTGGTTCCGGATACGCAGTATTTT
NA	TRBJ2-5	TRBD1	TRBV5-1	CASSLATGHRGEETQYF	TGCGCCAGCAGCTTGGCCACGGGTCACAGGGGGGAAGAGACCCAGTACTTC
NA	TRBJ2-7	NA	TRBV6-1	CASSDRQSYEQYF	TGTGCCAGCAGTGACCGACAGTCCTACGAGCAGTACTTC
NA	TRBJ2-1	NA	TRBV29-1	CSVRGGEQFF	TGCAGCGTCAGAGGGGGTGAGCAGTTCTTC
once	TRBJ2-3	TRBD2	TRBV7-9	CASSFSLAEVTDTQYF	TGTGCCAGCAGCTTCTCACTAGCGGAGGTCACAGATACGCAGTATTTT
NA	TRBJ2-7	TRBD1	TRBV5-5	CASSPGQGLYEQYF	TGTGCCAGCAGCCCGGGACAGGGCCTCTACGAGCAGTACTTC
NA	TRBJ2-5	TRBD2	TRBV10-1	CASSESSGGPQETQYF	TGCGCCAGCAGTGAGTCGAGCGGGGGGCCACAAGAGACCCAGTACTTC
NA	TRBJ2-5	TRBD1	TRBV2	CASRVTGRETQYF	TGTGCCAGCAGGGTGACAGGGCGGGAGACCCAGTACTTC
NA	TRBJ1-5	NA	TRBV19	CASSISDSNQPQHF	TGTGCCAGTAGTATATCAGACTCCAATCAGCCCCAGCATTTT
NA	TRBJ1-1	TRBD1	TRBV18	CASSPNRGGTEAFF	TGTGCCAGCTCACCAAACAGGGGCGGCACTGAAGCTTTCTTT
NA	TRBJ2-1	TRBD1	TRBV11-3	CASSFGTGVDEQFF	TGTGCCAGCAGCTTCGGGACAGGGGTTGATGAGCAGTTCTTC
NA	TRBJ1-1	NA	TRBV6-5	CASTQIPHGNTEAFF	TGTGCCAGCACCCAGATTCCACACGGAAACACTGAAGCTTTCTTT
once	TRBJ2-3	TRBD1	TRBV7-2	CASSPGTGGPDTQYF	TGTGCCAGCAGCCCCGGGACAGGGGGACCAGATACGCAGTATTTT
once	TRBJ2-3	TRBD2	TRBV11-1	CASSPGLAGGTDTQYF	TGTGCCAGCAGCCCCGGACTAGCGGGGGGCACAGATACGCAGTATTTT